Described below is a single T cell receptor (beta chain) sequence and its context. These data belong to a study of radiation and T cells in renal cell carcinoma. In the study overall: Nephrectomy followed 15 Gy stereotactic body radiation by 4 weeks.

CDR1 and CDR2 (germline): LNHDA, SQIVND (reference sequence). The CDR3 is 16 amino acids. Trimming removed 6 bases from V and 7 bases from J, with 22 bases in between. Regarding time point: baseline pretreatment blood. Treatment in this sample: 15 Gy SBRT to primary tumor, nephrectomy 4 weeks later. The table came from immunoSEQ multiplex PCR; TCRdb's copy has only in-frame clones and leaves some out. The sample carries nearly 50,000 clones, around 83% recorded once. Sequences were derived from blood, sampled from a patient whose treatment included radiotherapy and nephrectomy. The sequence came from a woman aged 65 to 85 with renal cell carcinoma. V gene TRBV19 combines with J gene TRBJ1-5; perhaps TRBD1 as D (5 bases). As DNA, the CDR3 is TGTGCCAGTAGGGGCAGGGATGGGGCACAGAGGCAGCCCCAGCATTTT. Its translation: CASRGRDGAQRQPQHF.